The sequence of this T cell receptor (beta chain) was determined in a study of T-cell memory formation after mild COVID-19. TCRdb reanalysed the 5' RACE reads using MiXCR and keeps one entry per CDR3 protein. The data contain about 400,000 distinct CDR3 sequences, about 22% of them seen just once; the ten biggest clones take up about an eighth. Germline V gives CDR1 KGHDR, CDR2 SFDVKD. The CDR3 loop spans 12 amino acids. Study results and limitations: Clones that contracted from day 15 to 85 were balanced CD4/CD8, while later expanders leaned CD4+. Contracting CD4+ clones were located mainly in CM and EM, and CD8+ clones in EMRA.

As regards this clonotype: What it binds is unknown. Compared with germline, one end of the junction differs, possibly owing to a read error.

The specimen sequenced was PBMCs or a T cell subset sorted from them (not recorded which). This TCR came from an adult woman who had mild COVID-19 (a few samples of this study predate the infection). Cell type and time point are not known. The chain joins TRBV24-1 to TRBJ2-2; D unclear. CDR3 DNA sequence: TGTGCCACCCGGAGAAACACCTGGGAGCTGTTTTTT. Amino acids: CATRRNTWELFF.